This T cell receptor beta chain was captured by sequencing in a study of blood T cell repertoires in COVID-19. Study details: Samples came from the United States, Italy and Spain, spanning acute and convalescent COVID-19. T cells, B-cell-depleted T cells, or PBMCs supplied cDNA or gDNA.

The germline V gene has CDR1 MNHEY and CDR2 SMNVEV (reference sequence). CDR3 length: 14 amino acids. V lost 0 bases to trimming and J lost 6 bases, with 11 bases between them. As handled by the study authors: Counts of nucleated cells, estimated from reference gene primer amplification, were obtained. Generated by immunoSEQ multiplex PCR, the TCRdb table keeps only in-frame clones and is missing some. That table supplies the V and J calls and clone size; D and trimming were determined from the DNA. The sample contains around 150,000 clones, 65% to 85% of which appear only once. The sample comprised peripheral blood. The chain carries TRBV27 and TRBJ1-1; tentative D call: TRBD1 (6 bases). This TCR came from a woman aged 50 to 60 with acute or convalescent COVID-19. The CDR3 region has the DNA TGTGCCAGCAGTTTATCGGGGGCCCGCGCTGAAGCTTTCTTT. This translates into CASSLSGARAEAFF.